One and the same sample provided the 18 T cell receptor beta chains below, sequenced in a study of vaccination and CD4 T cells after COVID-19. Cultured CD4+ T cells had their DNA profiled by the Oncomine TCR Beta short-read assay. TCRdb analysed the PCR reads with MiXCR anew, one entry per CDR3 protein. The sample shows around 15,000 distinct CDR3 sequences, about 50% of them seen only once. As for treatment: approximately 10-day PBMC culture with coronavirus spike peptide pools or control peptides (ViraFEST assay). For these receptors, no antigen is known. The specimen comprised CD4+ T cells from blood, cultured in vitro, sampled before SARS-CoV-2 vaccination. All receptors come from a human donor who had recovered from COVID-19.

J is TRBJ2-3 and V is TRBV9; D is possibly TRBD2 (5 bases). The CDR3 is made up of 15 amino acids. CDR1 SGDLS and CDR2 YYNGEE come from the germline V gene. With 4 bases removed from V and 0 bases from J, the gap between germline ends came to 12 bases. The CDR3 protein is CASSTWTASTDTQYF. CDR3 coding DNA: TGTGCCAGCAGCACCTGGACTGCAAGCACAGATACGCAGTATTTT.

The chain is built from TRBV29-1 and TRBJ1-1; no clear D. The V gene lost 4 bases and the J gene lost 2 bases, with 8 bases spanning the gap. The CDR3 contains 12 residues. The germline V gene encodes CDR1 SQVTM and CDR2 ANQGSEA. The CDR3 DNA reads TGCAGCGTTGTCTCGGATAACACTGAAGCTTTCTTT. It yields the protein CSVVSDNTEAFF.

The rearrangement joins TRBV19 to TRBJ1-2; D not resolved. V was trimmed by 8 bases and J by 1 base, leaving 14 bases between them. The CDR3 loop spans 14 amino acids. CDR1 is LNHDA, CDR2 SQIVND, per germline (reference sequence). For the CDR3, the DNA is TGTGCCAGTCACTCATCGGCCAGTAACTATGGCTACACCTTC. It encodes CASHSSASNYGYTF. The full variable domain, its missing parts supplied by reference TRBV19 and TRBJ1-2, is DGGITQSPKYLFRKEGQNVTLSCEQNLNHDAMYWYRQDPGQGLRLIYYSQIVNDFQKGDIAEGYSVSREKKESFPLTVTSAQKNPTAFYLCASHSSASNYGYTFGSGTRLTVV.

The chain employs TRBV6-7 and TRBJ2-6; D may be TRBD2 (6 bases). TRBV6-7 is sorted into the ORF group, with uncertain function. V was clipped by 6 bases and J by 0 bases, with 12 bases between them. The CDR3 consists of 16 residues. In nucleotides, the CDR3 is TGTGCCAGCAGCGGCGGGGCCCTCTCTGGGGCCAACGTCCTGACTTTC. This sequence encodes CASSGGALSGANVLTF.

V usage is TRBV28 and J usage is TRBJ2-5, with D hard to call. The germline CDR1 and CDR2 sequences are MDHEN and SYDVKM. V was cut by 4 bases and J by 5 bases, with 20 bases left in between. CDR3 length: 16 residues. CDR3 in DNA: TGTGCCAGCAGTTCCCGGACCCAAAGGGATGGTGAGACCCAGTACTTC. This translates into CASSSRTQRDGETQYF.

The gene calls are TRBV4-3 and TRBJ1-5; 7 nucleotides line up with TRBD1. Germline V gene sequence: CDR1 LGHNA, CDR2 YSLEER. V was pared by 5 bases and J by 7 bases, with 11 bases of the junction left unmatched. The length of the CDR3 is 15 residues. In nucleotides, the CDR3 is TGCGCCAGCAGCAGACATACAGGGGTTTTACAGCCCCAGCATTTT. Amino acids: CASSRHTGVLQPQHF.

In its sample, this clonotype was seen once. The J gene is TRBJ1-5, the V gene TRBV7-9; D unclear. Looked up from germline, CDR1 is SEHNR and CDR2 is FQNEAQ (reference sequence). V was shortened by 5 bases and J by 3 bases, with 11 bases between the two germline ends. This CDR3 is built from 14 residues. CDR3 region: CASSPGTSNQPQHF. In DNA, the CDR3 is TGTGCCAGCAGCCCGGGAACTTCCAATCAGCCCCAGCATTTT.

This clonotype came up once. V and J are TRBV12-3 or TRBV12-4 and TRBJ1-3; D uncertain. This CDR3 contains 15 residues. The ends were cut back, 7 bases at V and 4 bases at J, with 17 bases in the middle. The CDR3 region is CASTQRRSPGNTIYF. CDR3 DNA: TGTGCCAGCACTCAACGACGTTCTCCGGGAAACACCATATATTTT.

CDR3 in amino acids: CATSSLLAELYNEQFF. The CDR3 DNA is TGTGCCACCAGCAGCCTTCTAGCGGAACTATACAATGAGCAGTTCTTC. The chain has TRBV15 and TRBJ2-1; TRBD2 matches at 7 bases. V lost 3 bases, J lost 4 bases, and 9 bases stayed unmatched. CDR3 length: 16 residues. Germline V lookup: CDR1 LNHNV, CDR2 YYDKDF (reference sequence).

This clonotype came up a few times. The chain recombines TRBV2 with TRBJ1-6; D might be TRBD1 (5 bases). Germline V gives CDR1 SNHLY, CDR2 FYNNEI. Trimming removed 6 bases from V and 7 bases from J, with 13 bases in between. CDR3 length: 14 amino acids. The CDR3 nucleotides are TGTGCCAGCAGATCTGGGGGAAGGAATTCACCCCTCCACTTT. Translating gives CASRSGGRNSPLHF.

The chain links TRBV20-1 to TRBJ2-1, with D possibly matching TRBD1 (5 bases). Germline V CDR1 and CDR2: DFQATT, SNEGSKA (reference sequence). This CDR3 is 12 amino acids long. V lost 0 bases, J lost 15 bases, and 15 bases lay in between. In nucleotides, the CDR3 is TGCAGTGCTAGAGATCTCGCAGGGAAACGGTTCTTC. It encodes CSARDLAGKRFF.

The chain is built from TRBV6-2 or TRBV6-3 and TRBJ2-5, with D maybe TRBD2 (5 bases). V was shortened by 8 bases and J by 3 bases, with 19 bases between the two germline ends. This CDR3 spans 15 amino acids. Per the germline V gene, CDR1 is MNHEY and CDR2 is SVGEGT. The CDR3 is CASLDRDYQKETQYF. As DNA, the CDR3 is TGTGCCAGCCTAGACCGAGACTATCAGAAAGAGACCCAGTACTTC.

V usage is TRBV6-1 and J usage is TRBJ2-7; the D gene is possibly TRBD2 (6 bases). The CDR3 is 13 residues long. Trimming shortened V by 5 bases and J by 5 bases, and 13 bases separated the two germline ends. Germline CDR1 reads MNHNS; CDR2 reads SASEGT. CDR3 sequence: CASSPSGRNEQYF. CDR3 coding DNA: TGTGCCAGCAGTCCCTCAGGGAGGAACGAGCAGTACTTC.

The V call is TRBV6-4, the J call TRBJ2-1; D possibly corresponds to TRBD2 (7 bases). Germline V CDR1 and CDR2: MRHNA, SNTAGT. V gave up 2 bases and J gave up 7 bases, with 12 bases separating them. The CDR3 runs to 14 residues. The DNA of the CDR3 is TGTGCCAGCAGTGACGGGGGGGCCTCGAATGAGCAGTTCTTC. It translates to CASSDGGASNEQFF.

V is TRBV12-3 or TRBV12-4 and J is TRBJ1-5; the D is unclear. Trimming stripped 3 bases from V and 4 bases from J, with 7 bases between. The CDR3 spans 13 residues. The CDR3 loop is CASSFSRNQPQHF. CDR3 sequence (DNA): TGTGCCAGCAGTTTTTCCAGGAATCAGCCCCAGCATTTT.

The chain links TRBV6-1 to TRBJ1-2; D is possibly TRBD1 (6 bases). This CDR3 comprises 13 residues. Per germline, CDR1 MNHNS and CDR2 SASEGT. Trimming removed 6 bases at V and 10 bases at J, with 18 bases between. CDR3: CASSPSEGHFYTF. CDR3 coding DNA: TGTGCCAGCAGCCCTTCGGAGGGACACTTCTACACCTTC.

The V and J genes are TRBV6-1 and TRBJ1-6, with a tentative D call TRBD1 (6 bases). V lost 7 bases to trimming and J lost 7 bases, with 14 bases between them. Germline values: CDR1 MNHNS, CDR2 SASEGT. The CDR3 runs to 14 residues. Here the CDR3 reads CASTRTAKNSPLHF. CDR3 coding DNA: TGTGCCAGCACCCGGACAGCCAAAAATTCACCCCTCCACTTT.

This clonotype was counted only a few times. This chain uses TRBV20-1 with TRBJ1-6; D is perhaps TRBD1 (5 bases). Germline V CDR1 and CDR2: DFQATT, SNEGSKA (reference sequence). Trimming shortened V by 5 bases and J by 8 bases, and 16 bases separated the two germline ends. This CDR3 is 14 amino acids long. This chain's CDR3 is CSAGRGFRDSPLHF. The CDR3 DNA is TGCAGTGCTGGCCGGGGATTCAGGGATTCACCCCTCCACTTT.